The next 23 T cell receptor beta chains were all read from a single sample in a study of T cell responses to AZD1222 COVID-19 vaccine. Produced via immunoSEQ multiplex PCR; TCRdb's table is partial and in-frame only. Of 95,000 to 110,000 clones listed, approximately 89% are singletons. The material was peripheral blood, obtained on day 0 of AZD1222 vaccination. The receptors were gathered from an adult in good health.

The V and J genes are TRBV6-6 and TRBJ2-5; tentatively, D is TRBD2 (6 bases). Germline values: CDR1 MNHNY, CDR2 SVGAGI (reference sequence). The CDR3 loop spans 16 amino acids. V was clipped by 6 bases and J by 3 bases, with 20 bases between them. The CDR3 sequence is CASRSLRSGGKETQYF. CDR3 DNA sequence: TGTGCCAGCAGGTCTCTCCGTAGTGGGGGGAAAGAGACCCAGTACTTC.

This clone was picked up one time. The chain carries TRBV3-1 (or the pseudogene TRBV3-2) and TRBJ1-2, with 7 bases lining up with TRBD1. The CDR3 runs to 12 residues. CDR1 is LGHDT and CDR2 is YNNKEL in the germline V gene (reference sequence). V lost 0 bases to trimming and J lost 8 bases; unmatched junction nucleotides: 0. CDR3 in amino acids: CASSQEGGGYTF. The CDR3 DNA sequence: TGTGCCAGCAGCCAAGAAGGGGGCGGCTACACCTTC.

This clone has only a few counts. The gene calls are TRBV9 and TRBJ2-2; D not certain. V was cut by 4 bases and J by 7 bases, with 11 bases left in between. The CDR3 runs 13 residues. Germline V lookup: CDR1 SGDLS, CDR2 YYNGEE. CDR3 DNA sequence: TGTGCCAGCAGCCCAAGAAAGGACGGGGAGCTGTTTTTT. Protein sequence: CASSPRKDGELFF.

The chain has TRBV5-6 and TRBJ1-2; D unclear. Trimming left V 0 bases short and J 1 base short, with 10 bases between. Looked up from germline, CDR1 is SGHDT and CDR2 is YYEEEE. CDR3 length: 15 residues. CDR3 in amino acids: CASSLGNGVNYGYTF. The CDR3 DNA follows: TGTGCCAGCAGCTTGGGCAACGGAGTTAACTATGGCTACACCTTC. Complete variable domain (other parts from reference TRBV5-6 and TRBJ1-2): DAGVTQSPTHLIKTRGQQVTLRCSPKSGHDTVSWYQQALGQGPQFIFQYYEEEERQRGNFPDRFSGHQFPNYSSELNVNALLLGDSALYLCASSLGNGVNYGYTFGSGTRLTVV.

This rearrangement joins TRBV9 to TRBJ1-1; D uncertain. CDR1 and CDR2 (germline): SGDLS, YYNGEE. The CDR3 is made up of 14 amino acids. V lost 0 bases and J 3 bases, leaving 9 bases between the germline ends. CDR3 sequence: CASSVEAAHTEAFF. CDR3 in DNA: TGTGCCAGCAGCGTAGAAGCGGCCCACACTGAAGCTTTCTTT.

This chain joins TRBV9 and TRBJ2-1, with D perhaps matching TRBD2 (6 bases). V lost 4 bases and J 7 bases, leaving 21 bases between the germline ends. The germline CDR1 and CDR2 sequences are SGDLS and YYNGEE. The CDR3 runs to 16 residues. The CDR3, as DNA: TGTGCCAGCAGCCCCCGGGACTCGAGATCCCAAAATGAGCAGTTCTTC. Translated: CASSPRDSRSQNEQFF.

The chain is built from TRBV5-5 and TRBJ1-5, with 8 bases aligning to TRBD1. The germline V gene has CDR1 SGHKS and CDR2 YYEKEE (reference sequence). The CDR3 has 15 residues. Germline trimming cut 1 base from V and 5 bases from J; bases unmatched to any gene: 5. CDR3 sequence (DNA): TGTGCCAGCAGCTTGTTTGACAGGGGTGATCAGCCCCAGCATTTT. Its protein is CASSLFDRGDQPQHF.

V gene TRBV24-1 combines with J gene TRBJ2-3, with D maybe TRBD1 (6 bases). The CDR3 is 15 residues long. Trimming stripped 5 bases from V and 2 bases from J, with 13 bases between. The germline V gene encodes CDR1 KGHDR and CDR2 SFDVKD. CDR3 region: CATSVGGGITDTQYF. For the CDR3, the DNA is TGTGCCACCAGTGTTGGGGGCGGAATCACAGATACGCAGTATTTT.

The chain combines TRBV7-6 with TRBJ1-3; D remains ambiguous. This CDR3 is 13 amino acids long. Looked up from germline, CDR1 is SGHVS and CDR2 is FNYEAQ. V was shortened by 7 bases and J by 1 base, with 8 bases between the two germline ends. This CDR3 reads CASTRGSGNTIYF. The DNA for the CDR3 is TGTGCCAGCACCCGGGGTTCTGGAAACACCATATATTTT.

In its sample, this clone was seen a few times. The V call is TRBV2, the J call TRBJ1-5; D remains unclear. V lost 3 bases, J lost 6 bases, and 9 bases lay in between. Germline CDR1 reads SNHLY; CDR2 reads FYNNEI. The CDR3 contains 13 residues. The CDR3 here is CASSEGARQPQHF. CDR3 DNA: TGTGCCAGCAGTGAGGGTGCGCGTCAGCCCCAGCATTTT.

This chain joins TRBV25-1 and TRBJ1-5; TRBD1 matches 12 bases. V lost 10 bases to trimming and J lost 2 bases; unmatched junction nucleotides: 12. The length of the CDR3 is 17 residues. Germline V lookup: CDR1 MGHDK, CDR2 SYGVNS. The DNA for the CDR3 is TGTGCCACCAAACCGGGACAGGGGGCCGGAGGCAATCAGCCCCAGCATTTT. This sequence encodes CATKPGQGAGGNQPQHF.

The rearrangement links TRBV11-2 to TRBJ2-3, with D hard to call. The length of the CDR3 is 15 residues. Germline V gene lookup returns CDR1 SGHAT and CDR2 FQNNGV. V dropped 1 base and J dropped 0 bases, with 8 bases sitting between them. Here the CDR3 reads CASSLVVGSTDTQYF. CDR3 nucleotides: TGTGCCAGCAGCTTAGTAGTAGGTAGCACAGATACGCAGTATTTT.

The chain joins TRBV5-1 to TRBJ2-7; the match to TRBD1 covers 8 bases. The CDR3 extends over 18 amino acids. The J segment lost 2 bases and the V segment lost 0 bases, leaving 13 bases of the junction unmatched. From germline, CDR1 is SGHRS and CDR2 YFSETQ. CDR3 sequence (DNA): TGCGCCAGCAGCTTGGTTTCACCGTTTTCGGACAGGGCCTACGAGCAGTACTTC. Its protein is CASSLVSPFSDRAYEQYF.

The genes are TRBV7-9 and TRBJ1-5; no clear D gene. Germline loops: CDR1 SEHNR, CDR2 FQNEAQ (reference sequence). Deletions cut 4 bases from V and 7 bases from J, with 20 bases between. CDR3 length: 16 residues. The CDR3 sequence: CASSYGVSSLGQPQHF. CDR3 nucleotides: TGTGCCAGCAGCTATGGGGTCAGCAGTCTAGGACAGCCCCAGCATTTT. Filled out from reference TRBV7-9 and TRBJ1-5, the complete variable domain reads DTGVSQNPRHKITKRGQNVTFRCDPISEHNRLYWYRQTLGQGPEFLTYFQNEAQLEKSRLLSDRFSAERPKGSFSTLEIQRTEQGDSAMYLCASSYGVSSLGQPQHFGDGTRLSIL.

This clone was observed a single time. This sequence joins TRBV11-3 and TRBJ2-2, with 8 positions matching TRBD1. The J segment lost 4 bases and the V segment lost 0 bases, leaving 7 bases of the junction unmatched. Looked up from germline, CDR1 is SGHNT and CDR2 is YENEEA. The CDR3 is 17 amino acids. CDR3 in amino acids: CASSLDQARGLTGELFF. CDR3 DNA: TGTGCCAGCAGCTTAGATCAGGCCAGGGGGCTCACCGGGGAGCTGTTTTTT.

The chain uses TRBV11-2 and TRBJ1-2; a weak D match, TRBD1 (6 bases). Per the germline V gene, CDR1 is SGHAT and CDR2 is FQNNGV. The CDR3 loop spans 13 amino acids. V was trimmed by 5 bases and J by 8 bases, leaving 15 bases between them. The CDR3 loop reads CASSPTGSPGYTF. CDR3 DNA sequence: TGTGCCAGCAGCCCAACAGGGAGCCCCGGCTACACCTTC.

The chain joins TRBV19 to TRBJ1-6; D may be TRBD1 (5 bases). Per germline, CDR1 LNHDA and CDR2 SQIVND (reference sequence). Trimming pared 1 base from V and 5 bases from J, leaving 15 bases between. This CDR3 contains 17 residues. The CDR3 protein is CASSIGFREKNNSPLHF. The CDR3 coding sequence is TGTGCCAGTAGTATAGGCTTCAGGGAAAAAAATAATTCACCCCTCCACTTT.

The V call is TRBV28, the J call TRBJ1-5; the D gene is possibly TRBD1 (6 bases). In germline, CDR1 is MDHEN, CDR2 SYDVKM. The CDR3 has 15 residues. Between the trimmed V and J ends, which lost 3 bases and 4 bases, there was a span of 13 bases. CDR3 protein: CASSLNGGGNQPQHF. The CDR3 DNA reads TGTGCCAGCAGTTTGAACGGGGGCGGGAATCAGCCCCAGCATTTT.

The rearrangement joins TRBV7-3 to TRBJ2-3, with D perhaps TRBD2 (5 bases). The CDR3 loop spans 18 amino acids. From germline, CDR1 is SGHTA and CDR2 FQGTGA. V was trimmed by 2 bases and J by 4 bases, leaving 22 bases between them. CDR3 sequence: CASSLSRPSWAGADTQYF. CDR3 nucleotide sequence: TGTGCCAGCAGCTTATCCCGGCCCTCATGGGCGGGCGCAGATACGCAGTATTTT.

The chain uses TRBV27 and TRBJ2-3; a weak D match, TRBD2 (7 bases). The CDR3 contains 19 residues. V dropped 3 bases and J dropped 4 bases, with 26 bases sitting between them. Germline loops: CDR1 MNHEY, CDR2 SMNVEV (reference sequence). The CDR3 region has the DNA TGTGCCAGCAGTTTGGACCCTGGGTCGGGGGGCCGCGTGGCAGATACGCAGTATTTT. This codes for CASSLDPGSGGRVADTQYF.

This chain joins TRBV7-3 and TRBJ1-3; D remains ambiguous. Germline CDR1 SGHTA, CDR2 FQGTGA. CDR3 length: 14 amino acids. V lost 5 bases, J lost 1 base, and 9 bases lay in between. The CDR3 sequence: CASSPNLSGNTIYF. The CDR3 DNA follows: TGTGCCAGCAGCCCCAATCTTTCTGGAAACACCATATATTTT.

The chain couples TRBV6-2 or TRBV6-3 to TRBJ2-7, with 9 bases matching TRBD1. CDR1 is MNHEY and CDR2 is SVGEGT in the germline V gene. The CDR3 is 15 amino acids. V dropped 5 bases and J dropped 2; count of bases not matched to a gene: 7. The CDR3 DNA is TGTGCCAGCAGTCCCCGCGGGACAGGGACCTACGAGCAGTACTTC. Its protein is CASSPRGTGTYEQYF.

The V gene is TRBV12-3 or TRBV12-4, the J gene TRBJ2-5; D call uncertain. This CDR3 is 12 amino acids long. The germline V and J ends were trimmed by 8 bases and 3 bases, with 10 bases remaining between them. This chain's CDR3 is CASRASEETQYF. CDR3 coding DNA: TGTGCCAGCCGGGCCTCCGAAGAGACCCAGTACTTC.